This T cell receptor (beta chain) was found in a study of T cell changes during pregnancy in multiple sclerosis. The germline V gene encodes CDR1 MDHEN and CDR2 SYDVKM. The CDR3 consists of 13 residues. With 7 bases clipped from V and 4 bases from J, the junction kept 6 bases outside the gene matches. The method was immunoSEQ multiplex PCR; TCRdb's version includes in-frame clones alone and lacks a portion of them. The sample holds around 70,000 clones; about 91% are singletons and the top ten take more than 1.1%. This sample comprised peripheral blood, obtained after pregnancy. This clonotype was obtained from a female donor with multiple sclerosis, enrolled in a pregnancy study. This sequence joins TRBV28 and TRBJ1-2; 7 nucleotides agree with TRBD1. In nucleotides, the CDR3 is TGTGCCAGCACCCCGGGACAGACCTATGGCTACACCTTC. Its protein is CASTPGQTYGYTF.